The entry below describes one T cell receptor beta chain. It has no known antigen specificity. In this entry, gene names and germline sequences are mouse ones. The read gets to within 1 residue of the CDR3 end, and the germline J gene fills in the rest. Library construction relied on the immunoSEQ multiplex PCR assay. Adaptive Biotechnologies performed the TCRbeta CDR3 sequencing at survey depth and reported CDR3 sequences, V/J genes, productive frequency and template counts. Amplification of TCR beta CDR3 regions was performed from genomic DNA rather than from RNA. The original pipeline was this. Pairwise repertoire overlap between tissues was quantified with Jensen-Shannon divergence, where 1 means complete divergence and 0 identical. Tissues were clustered by single-linkage agglomerative hierarchical clustering of pairwise JSD values, and the clustering results were displayed as dendrograms. All patient samples were analyzed with GLIPH2 using simulation_depth 1000, kmer_min_depth 3 and cdr3_length_cutoff 8, and only groups containing more than two unique CDR3s were kept. A standardized tissue-overlap score was calculated by extrapolating Jaccard GLIPH-group overlap across patients to a standard repertoire size of 1000 clones. Linear mixed-effect models, with tissue as a fixed effect and individual as a random effect, were used to test how diversity related to clinical or experimental variables. TCRdb took this table from immuneACCESS and kept in-frame rearrangements with V and J called. Such tables lack part of the clones; where checked against another copy, unresolved V genes explain under half of the gap, and the rest is unexplained. The V and J calls and clone size come from that table; D and trimming were worked out from the DNA. In this sample the table shows 15,000 to 20,000 clones, approximately 70% of which occur a single time. The ten largest clones capture approximately 1% of the sample.

V gives up 3 bases and J gives up 6 bases, and the segment between their germline ends measures 11 bases. Looking up the germline V gene yields CDR1 NSHNY and CDR2 SYGAGN. Spanning cysteine to phenylalanine, the CDR3 consists of 13 amino acids. The DNA has 36 bases, all within the CDR3, and is read from base 1. Before genomic DNA isolation with the DNeasy Blood & Tissue Kit, mouse tissues were minced with razor blades in buffered saline. The data were obtained in a study of tissue T cells after allogeneic stem cell transplantation (dated by TCRdb to about 2022). For the study in its entirety: The study profiled TCR beta repertoires in many tissues obtained from research autopsies of patients with and without GVHD, and also in mouse models of GVHD. The human arm was a prospective observational study without blinding or randomization. The investigation overall reported the following: Blood and spleen T cells captured only a limited portion of the TCR repertoire detected in tissues, in both patients and mice. Within patients, how anatomically similar the tissues were was a key factor in shaping TCR repertoire composition, regardless of disease or transplant status. Sampling depth was acknowledged as a limitation, and the patient cohort was both small and clinically heterogeneous. The study did not determine which tissue TCRs were alloreactive or antigen-specific, and some clones might have been persisting host cells. Only a few T cell clones appeared in more than one patient, yet motif-based clustering showed tissue-specific repertoire signatures that were shared between patients.

This receptor was identified in a female BALB/c mouse in good health. This mouse strain bears the MHC haplotype H2-d. Sequencing was carried out using spleen. The chain links TRBV13-1 with TRBJ2-4, with TRBD2 as a weak D call on 5 bases. The CDR3 protein is CASSGGVGNTLYF. The CDR3 bases that were read are TGTGCCAGCAGTGGTGGGGTTGGGAACACCTTGTAC.